These 7 T cell receptor beta chains share one sample of origin, sequenced in a study of cytotoxic CD8 clonotypes in ibrutinib-treated CLL. Clones were read by immunoSEQ multiplex PCR, and TCRdb kept only the in-frame ones, dropping some. The data show roughly 51,000 clones, with approximately 53% seen just once and 30% to 35% held by the top ten. This specimen consisted of PBMCs, obtained after 12 months of ibrutinib treatment. The receptors derive from a human donor with chronic lymphocytic leukemia.

The chain is built from TRBV13 and TRBJ2-1, with TRBD2 matching 13 bases. Germline CDR1 reads PRHDT; CDR2 reads FYEKMQ (reference sequence). The CDR3 sequence is 15 residues long. Losses at the gene ends were 6 bases for V and 15 bases for J; bases not matched to a gene: 14. The CDR3: CASSHRLAGGPVGFF. CDR3 coding DNA: TGTGCCAGCAGTCACAGACTAGCGGGAGGCCCTGTCGGGTTCTTC.

This clone was recorded at least ten times. The chain recombines TRBV15 with TRBJ2-5; 11 nucleotides match TRBD2. The CDR3 extends over 16 amino acids. From germline, CDR1 is LNHNV and CDR2 YYDKDF (reference sequence). Trimming at V came to 3 bases and at J to 4 bases, leaving 7 bases not matched to a gene. Here the CDR3 DNA reads TGTGCCACCAGCAGGGAACTAGCGGGAGTTGTAGAGACCCAGTACTTC. It codes for CATSRELAGVVETQYF.

This clone appeared a few times. The chain employs TRBV4-1 and TRBJ2-1; 9 nucleotides line up with TRBD2. Germline-derived CDR1 and CDR2 are MGHRA and YSYEKL. After removal of 0 bases from V and 9 bases from J, the junction contained 9 bases not matched to a gene. This CDR3 region has 16 residues. The CDR3 protein is CASSQDGSGRYGEQFF. CDR3 DNA sequence: TGCGCCAGCAGCCAAGATGGCAGCGGGAGGTATGGTGAGCAGTTCTTC.

In this sample, this clone turned up once. The chain employs TRBV27 and TRBJ2-5; D is undetermined. CDR3 length: 12 residues. V lost 5 bases to trimming and J lost 4 bases, with 8 bases between them. Germline V gives CDR1 MNHEY, CDR2 SMNVEV (reference sequence). CDR3 in DNA: TGTGCCAGCAGTAATAGGATAGAGACCCAGTACTTC. It translates to CASSNRIETQYF.

This chain joins TRBV5-6 and TRBJ2-3, with 9 bases identical to TRBD1. V lost 6 bases to trimming and J lost 3 bases; unmatched junction nucleotides: 8. The CDR3 has 15 amino acids. Germline V CDR1 and CDR2: SGHDT, YYEEEE. CDR3 loop: CASKLSQGATDTQYF. Written as DNA, the CDR3 is TGTGCCAGCAAGCTTTCACAGGGGGCTACAGATACGCAGTATTTT.

As regards this clone: Compared with germline, one end of the junction differs, possibly owing to a read error. The rearrangement joins TRBV6-4 to TRBJ2-7; 8 bases are shared with TRBD1. CDR3 size: 14 residues. Germline CDR1 is MRHNA and CDR2 is SNTAGT. CDR3 residues: CASGDDRGRNEQYF. The CDR3 nucleotides are TGTGCCAGCGGTGACGACAGGGGTAGGAACGAGCAGTACTTC.

The rearrangement uses TRBV21-1 and TRBJ1-2; the D call of TRBD1 is as the table states it, not checked on the DNA. TRBV21-1 is noted as a pseudogene. The CDR3 spans 14 residues. The CDR3, as DNA: TGTGCCAGCAGCAAAGTTTCGACAGCAGGCGGCTACACCTTC. This gives the protein CASSKVSTAGGYTF.